These T cell receptor beta chains were read from a single sample in a study of T cells in Graves' hyperthyroidism and ophthalmopathy. TCRdb itself ran the multiplex PCR reads through MiXCR, one entry per CDR3 protein. In the table there are 300,000 to 400,000 distinct CDR3 sequences, 18% of which are singletons. The sample taken for sequencing was blood. The receptors originated from a woman aged 50 to 60 with Graves' hyperthyroidism. Both conserved end residues are part of each CDR3. A D gene is named only where the DNA matches it firmly. The size of a clone is reported for some rows only, either as once, few or many, or as a class for expanded clones.

>many|TRBV2|TRBJ2-7|NA
CASRKLVYYEQYF
TGTGCCAGCAGAAAACTAGTGTACTACGAGCAGTACTTC
>NA|TRBV9|TRBJ1-4|NA
CASSVGSNNEKLFF
TGTGCCAGCAGCGTAGGCAGTAATAATGAAAAACTGTTTTTT
>many|TRBV12-3/TRBV12-4|TRBJ2-5|NA
CASSPGAGETQYF
TGTGCCAGCAGCCCTGGGGCGGGAGAGACCCAGTACTTC
>few|TRBV3-1|TRBJ2-7|NA
CASSQTSSEQYF
TGTGCCAGCAGCCAGACTAGTAGCGAGCAGTACTTC
>many|TRBV7-9|TRBJ1-1|NA
CASSLTGNTEAFF
TGTGCCAGCAGCTTGACGGGGAACACTGAAGCTTTCTTT
>many|TRBV6-1|TRBJ1-2|NA
CASSEEGPWALYGYTF
TGTGCCAGCAGTGAAGAAGGGCCTTGGGCCCTTTATGGCTACACCTTC
>NA|TRBV16|TRBJ1-1|NA
CASSQYGGNTEAFF
TGTGCCAGCAGCCAATATGGGGGGAACACTGAAGCTTTCTTT
>NA|TRBV9|TRBJ2-1|NA
CASSGGAPGGEQFF
TGTGCCAGCAGCGGGGGGGCGCCCGGAGGCGAGCAGTTCTTC
>few|TRBV6-1|TRBJ2-4|NA
CASSAREQGTKNIQYF
TGTGCCAGCAGTGCCAGGGAACAGGGAACCAAAAACATTCAGTACTTC
>NA|TRBV6-1|TRBJ2-5|TRBD2
CASSQALGGVAGGETQYF
TGTGCCAGCAGCCAAGCTCTCGGGGGGGTAGCGGGGGGAGAGACCCAGTACTTC
>NA|TRBV7-9|TRBJ2-2|NA
CASSLAGPTRTGELFF
TGTGCCAGCAGCTTAGCTGGACCGACCAGAACCGGGGAGCTGTTTTTT
>NA|TRBV6-1|TRBJ1-6|NA
CASLYGGSNSPLHF
TGTGCCAGCTTATACGGGGGTAGTAATTCACCCCTCCACTTT
>NA|TRBV12-3/TRBV12-4|TRBJ2-5|TRBD1
CASSLTGARETQYF
TGTGCCAGCAGCCTGACAGGGGCGAGGGAGACCCAGTACTTC
>few|TRBV29-1|TRBJ1-1|NA
CSAEPGGTEAFF
TGCAGCGCCGAGCCCGGCGGGACTGAAGCTTTCTTT
>many|TRBV3-1|TRBJ2-3|NA
CASSQSGWSADTQYF
TGTGCCAGCAGCCAATCAGGATGGTCGGCAGATACGCAGTATTTT
>many|TRBV12-3/TRBV12-4|TRBJ1-2|TRBD1
CASSSRTGGDSAAGYTF
TGTGCCAGCAGTTCCCGGACAGGGGGCGATTCGGCGGCTGGCTACACCTTC
>many|TRBV5-1|TRBJ2-3|NA
CASSSGGTDTQYF
TGTGCCAGCAGCTCCGGGGGCACAGATACGCAGTATTTT
>NA|TRBV6-5|TRBJ1-1|NA
CASSFSAVQGKNTEAFF
TGTGCCAGCAGTTTTTCGGCGGTTCAGGGCAAGAACACTGAAGCTTTCTTT
>few|TRBV3-1|TRBJ1-6|NA
CASSQGSPLHF
TGTGCCAGCAGCCAAGGGTCACCCCTCCACTTT
>many|TRBV3-1|TRBJ2-3|NA
CASSRGLGQGDTQYF
TGTGCCAGCAGCCGCGGACTAGGACAGGGAGATACGCAGTATTTT
>many|TRBV2|TRBJ2-3|TRBD1
CASSESGTGGTDTQYF
TGTGCCAGCAGTGAGTCCGGGACAGGGGGCACAGATACGCAGTATTTT
>many|TRBV7-8|TRBJ2-3|TRBD2
CASSLRLAELPTSTDTQYF
TGTGCCAGCAGCTTACGGCTAGCGGAGCTACCCACTAGCACAGATACGCAGTATTTT
>many|TRBV10-3|TRBJ2-1|TRBD1
CAISASTPRDSYNEQFF
TGTGCCATCAGTGCGTCAACCCCCCGGGACAGTTACAATGAGCAGTTCTTC
>few|TRBV3-1|TRBJ2-2|NA
CASSDSDWTANTGELFF
TGTGCCAGCAGCGACTCGGACTGGACGGCTAACACCGGGGAGCTGTTTTTT
>many|TRBV7-8|TRBJ2-1|NA
CASSLGGHTYNEQFF
TGTGCCAGCAGCTTAGGGGGGCATACCTACAATGAGCAGTTCTTC
>many|TRBV5-1|TRBJ2-3|TRBD1
CASSLEGQGADTQYF
TGCGCCAGCAGCTTGGAGGGACAGGGGGCAGATACGCAGTATTTT
>many|TRBV3-1|TRBJ2-5|NA
CASSPWAAQETQYF
TGTGCCAGCAGTCCCTGGGCGGCCCAAGAGACCCAGTACTTC
>many|TRBV9|TRBJ1-2|TRBD1
CASSPRQGMDYGYTF
TGTGCCAGCAGCCCGAGACAGGGGATGGACTATGGCTACACCTTC